This TCR beta chain was sequenced during a study of blood T cell repertoires in COVID-19. The CDR3 length is 12 residues. V was trimmed by 7 bases and J by 5 bases, leaving 11 bases between them. Germline assignment: CDR1 MDHEN and CDR2 SYDVKM. Original analysis: Reference gene primer amplification gave estimated nucleated cell counts. The data were produced by immunoSEQ multiplex PCR, yet TCRdb's version contains in-frame clones alone and is incomplete. The V and J calls and clone size were taken over from that table, and D and trimming were inferred from the DNA. Among 200,000 or so clones, approximately 91% were seen once, and the ten largest hold 2.1%.

The V gene is TRBV28, the J gene TRBJ2-5; tentatively, D is TRBD2 (7 bases). This sequence was found in a man aged 65-85 years with active or convalescent COVID-19. The sequencing input was peripheral blood. CDR3 nucleotides: TGTGCCAGCAAGGGGGGGTGGGAGACCCAGTACTTC. It translates to CASKGGWETQYF.